The 30 T cell receptor beta chains presented below share a single source sample, sequenced in a study of blood T cell repertoires in COVID-19. Assay: immunoSEQ multiplex PCR; the TCRdb copy retains only in-frame clones and omits some. The sample lists around 250,000 clones; 86% were seen once. Sequenced sample: peripheral blood. These receptors originate from a man of 80 years or more with acute or convalescent COVID-19.

The rearrangement uses TRBV3-1 (or the pseudogene TRBV3-2) and TRBJ2-3; D not resolved. CDR1 is LGHDT and CDR2 is YNNKEL in the germline V gene (reference sequence). This CDR3 contains 16 residues. V lost 0 bases and J 1 base, leaving 11 bases between the germline ends. CDR3 protein: CASSQDTARGTDTQYF. The CDR3, as DNA: TGTGCCAGCAGCCAAGATACGGCACGGGGCACAGATACGCAGTATTTT.

The rearrangement uses TRBV11-2 and TRBJ2-1; a possible D gene is TRBD2 (5 bases). The germline V gene encodes CDR1 SGHAT and CDR2 FQNNGV. CDR3 length: 14 amino acids. Trimming shortened V by 5 bases and J by 1 base, and 9 bases separated the two germline ends. CDR3 DNA: TGTGCCAGCAGCCCCCTAGCATCCTACAATGAGCAGTTCTTC. Residues: CASSPLASYNEQFF.

The chain employs TRBV5-1 and TRBJ1-1; no reliable D call. Germline V gene data show CDR1 as SGHRS and CDR2 as YFSETQ. Trimming left V 7 bases short and J 8 bases short, with 18 bases between. The length of the CDR3 is 13 residues. In DNA, the CDR3 is TGCGCCAGCTCCTTAGGAGCGAACCAAGAAGCTTTCTTT. This encodes CASSLGANQEAFF. Filled out from reference TRBV5-1 and TRBJ1-1, the complete variable domain reads KAGVTQTPRYLIKTRGQQVTLSCSPISGHRSVSWYQQTPGQGLQFLFEYFSETQRNKGNFPGRFSGRQFSNSRSEMNVSTLELGDSALYLCASSLGANQEAFFGQGTRLTVV.

The chain has TRBV9 and TRBJ2-2, with D possibly being TRBD2 (7 bases). There are 15 residues in the CDR3. The V and J ends lost 4 bases and 6 bases respectively, with 16 bases between them. Germline CDR1 SGDLS, CDR2 YYNGEE. The CDR3 loop is CASSPFGGRAGELFF. CDR3 coding DNA: TGTGCCAGCAGCCCCTTCGGGGGGCGCGCCGGGGAGCTGTTTTTT. Drawing the rest from reference TRBV9 and TRBJ2-2, the complete variable domain is DSGVTQTPKHLITATGQRVTLRCSPRSGDLSVYWYQQSLDQGLQFLIQYYNGEERAKGNILERFSAQQFPDLHSELNLSSLELGDSALYFCASSPFGGRAGELFFGEGSRLTVL.

V usage is TRBV6-5 and J usage is TRBJ1-3; 8 bases match TRBD1. V dropped 6 bases and J dropped 4; count of bases not matched to a gene: 8. The germline V gene encodes CDR1 MNHEY and CDR2 SVGAGI. The CDR3 sequence is 15 residues long. This CDR3 reads CASRLQGASGNTIYF. CDR3 coding DNA: TGTGCCAGCAGGCTTCAGGGGGCGTCGGGAAACACCATATATTTT.

The chain recombines TRBV28 with TRBJ1-5, with D perhaps TRBD1 (6 bases). This CDR3 contains 14 residues. Germline V gene data show CDR1 as MDHEN and CDR2 as SYDVKM. The germline V and J ends were trimmed by 11 bases and 3 bases, with 17 bases remaining between them. This CDR3 is CAGATGIANQPQHF. CDR3 in DNA: TGTGCCGGGGCCACAGGGATCGCCAATCAGCCCCAGCATTTT.

The chain joins TRBV27 to TRBJ2-7, with D uncertain. Trimming removed 2 bases from V and 1 base from J, with 18 bases in between. Looked up from germline, CDR1 is MNHEY and CDR2 is SMNVEV (reference sequence). This CDR3 contains 17 residues. The chain's CDR3 is CASSLSPSASTSYEQYF. In nucleotides, the CDR3 is TGTGCCAGCAGTTTAAGTCCTTCGGCTAGTACATCCTACGAGCAGTACTTC.

J is TRBJ2-3 and V is TRBV5-4, with TRBD2 identical over 11 bases. CDR3 length: 15 amino acids. The V and J ends lost 2 bases and 1 base, in that order; junction bases with no gene match: 0. CDR1 and CDR2 from the germline V gene are SGHNT and YYREEE (reference sequence). In DNA form, the CDR3 reads TGTGCCAGCAGCTTTAGCGGGGGGGGCACAGATACGCAGTATTTT. Translating it yields CASSFSGGGTDTQYF.

This chain links TRBV7-2 with TRBJ2-3; D gene ambiguous. The CDR3 consists of 13 residues. Germline V gene lookup returns CDR1 SGHTA and CDR2 FQGNSA. V lost 1 base and J lost 4, with 6 bases in between. CDR3: CASSLGSADTQYF. CDR3 DNA: TGTGCCAGCAGCTTAGGGTCGGCAGATACGCAGTATTTT.

The chain recombines TRBV6-5 with TRBJ1-5; D is uncertain. The CDR3 contains 14 residues. The germline V gene encodes CDR1 MNHEY and CDR2 SVGAGI. The ends were cut back, 5 bases at V and 6 bases at J, with 14 bases in the middle. The CDR3 loop reads CASSPSPNGQPQHF. DNA of the CDR3: TGTGCCAGCAGTCCCTCCCCGAACGGTCAGCCCCAGCATTTT.

Only a few counts were recorded for this clone. The J gene is TRBJ2-5, the V gene TRBV29-1; TRBD2 agrees at 8 bases. The CDR3 has 13 amino acids. CDR1 is SQVTM, CDR2 ANQGSEA, per germline. The junction had 8 bases not matched to a gene; V was cut back by 7 bases and J by 4 bases. The DNA for the CDR3 is TGCAGCGGGGGGGTCCTAGCGGGAGAGACCCAGTACTTC. It translates to CSGGVLAGETQYF.

The chain recombines TRBV3-1 (or the pseudogene TRBV3-2) with TRBJ2-2, with 8 bases matching TRBD1. The CDR3 loop spans 15 amino acids. The V gene end was trimmed by 5 bases and the J gene end by 4 bases; junction bases not matched to a gene: 6. Germline CDR1 and CDR2: LGHDT and YNNKEL (reference sequence). The CDR3 spells CASSRTGSATGELFF. Written as DNA, the CDR3 is TGTGCCAGCAGCAGGACAGGGTCAGCCACCGGGGAGCTGTTTTTT.

The chain uses TRBV4-1 and TRBJ2-7, with 8 bases aligning to TRBD2. Germline V gene lookup returns CDR1 MGHRA and CDR2 YSYEKL. The CDR3 loop spans 18 amino acids. The J segment lost 2 bases and the V segment lost 0 bases, leaving 12 bases of the junction unmatched. This chain's CDR3 is CASSQDVPVGGGTYEQYF. CDR3 nucleotide sequence: TGCGCCAGCAGCCAAGATGTCCCCGTCGGGGGGGGGACCTACGAGCAGTACTTC.

The chain joins TRBV19 to TRBJ1-1; D might be TRBD1 (6 bases). Germline CDR1 reads LNHDA; CDR2 reads SQIVND (reference sequence). The CDR3 runs to 14 residues. Trimming cost V 6 bases and J 4 bases, with 15 bases left between them. The CDR3 DNA reads TGTGCCAGTAGGGACAGCCCTGGGGGCACTGAAGCTTTCTTT. Translated: CASRDSPGGTEAFF.

The chain combines TRBV20-1 with TRBJ2-7, with D tentatively TRBD1 (6 bases). V was clipped by 7 bases and J by 4 bases, with 11 bases between them. There are 11 residues in the CDR3. The germline V gene has CDR1 DFQATT and CDR2 SNEGSKA (reference sequence). CDR3 residues: CSGLQGYEQYF. CDR3 DNA: TGCAGTGGCCTTCAGGGGTACGAGCAGTACTTC.

The chain has TRBV24-1 and TRBJ2-2; no reliable D call. V lost 9 bases to trimming and J lost 5 bases, with 12 bases between them. This CDR3 spans 13 amino acids. CDR1 is KGHDR and CDR2 is SFDVKD in the germline V gene. CDR3 sequence (DNA): TGTGCCACCTCGAGAACGGGTACCGGGGAGCTGTTTTTT. Encoded protein: CATSRTGTGELFF.

The chain recombines TRBV19 with TRBJ1-2; D is possibly TRBD1 (5 bases). The CDR3 runs 12 residues. V shed 4 bases and J shed 10 bases, with 13 bases lying between them. Germline CDR1 is LNHDA and CDR2 is SQIVND (reference sequence). In DNA form, the CDR3 reads TGTGCCAGTAGTACTCAAGACAGACTCTACACCTTC. This encodes CASSTQDRLYTF.

This chain uses TRBV18 with TRBJ2-5; 9 bases line up with TRBD1. The CDR3 contains 15 residues. V was clipped by 3 bases and J by 5 bases; unmatched bases: 7. The germline V gene has CDR1 KGHSH and CDR2 LQKENI. This chain's CDR3 is CASSPITGGTETQYF. The CDR3 nucleotides read TGTGCCAGCTCACCTATAACAGGGGGCACGGAGACCCAGTACTTC.

This rearrangement joins TRBV29-1 to TRBJ1-2; a weak D match, TRBD1 (6 bases). In germline, CDR1 is SQVTM, CDR2 ANQGSEA. This CDR3 has 13 residues. V dropped 3 bases and J dropped 6 bases, with 14 bases sitting between them. The CDR3 sequence is CSVEVSGDNGYTF. The DNA for the CDR3 is TGCAGCGTTGAGGTGTCAGGGGACAATGGCTACACCTTC.

This clone appeared a few times. The chain is built from TRBV19 and TRBJ2-2, with 9 bases that match TRBD1. With 9 bases clipped from V and 0 bases from J, the junction kept 8 bases outside the gene matches. Germline CDR1 and CDR2: LNHDA and SQIVND (reference sequence). CDR3 size: 16 residues. CDR3 nucleotide sequence: TGTGCCAGACGGACAGGGGACCACGCGAACACCGGGGAGCTGTTTTTT. It yields the protein CARRTGDHANTGELFF.

The genes are TRBV10-3 and TRBJ2-3, with a possible D match to TRBD2 (5 bases). In germline, CDR1 is ENHRY, CDR2 SYGVKD. V was cut by 8 bases and J by 0 bases, with 6 bases left in between. This CDR3 is built from 12 residues. The CDR3 reads CAISGSTDTQYF. The CDR3 DNA reads as TGTGCCATCTCGGGAAGCACAGATACGCAGTATTTT.

This rearrangement joins TRBV28 to TRBJ2-5; TRBD2 matches at 8 bases. The CDR3 loop spans 14 amino acids. Per the germline V gene, CDR1 is MDHEN and CDR2 is SYDVKM. V trimming: 2 bases; J trimming: 5 bases; junction bases outside the gene matches: 4. CDR3 DNA sequence: TGTGCCAGCAGTTTAGGCGGGAGGCACGAGACCCAGTACTTC. It yields the protein CASSLGGRHETQYF.

This clone was recorded a few times. V gene TRBV6-5 combines with J gene TRBJ2-2; unclear D gene. With 3 bases removed from V and 5 bases from J, the gap between germline ends came to 10 bases. The CDR3 length is 14 residues. The germline V gene encodes CDR1 MNHEY and CDR2 SVGAGI. CDR3 loop: CASSYETDTGELFF. The CDR3 nucleotides are TGTGCCAGCAGTTATGAAACTGATACCGGGGAGCTGTTTTTT.

The chain recombines TRBV5-1 with TRBJ1-1; D is unresolved. There are 17 residues in the CDR3. Germline V gene data show CDR1 as SGHRS and CDR2 as YFSETQ. Deletions cut 4 bases from V and 0 bases from J, with 19 bases between. This CDR3 is CASSGSGNRHMNTEAFF. The CDR3 nucleotides are TGCGCCAGCAGCGGGTCGGGGAATCGCCACATGAACACTGAAGCTTTCTTT.

This chain connects TRBV11-3 to TRBJ2-5, with D possibly TRBD2 on 6 matching bases. The germline CDR1 and CDR2 sequences are SGHNT and YENEEA. V shed 6 bases and J shed 4 bases, with 18 bases lying between them. The CDR3 is 15 amino acids. This CDR3 reads CASSHPSGTRETQYF. The CDR3 nucleotides read TGTGCCAGCAGTCATCCCTCCGGGACTCGAGAGACCCAGTACTTC.

The V and J genes are TRBV19 and TRBJ1-2; D gene unclear. The length of the CDR3 is 15 residues. The V and J ends lost 1 base and 0 bases respectively, with 9 bases between them. In germline, CDR1 is LNHDA, CDR2 SQIVND (reference sequence). Written as DNA, the CDR3 is TGTGCCAGTAGTATAGGAGCTGTCACTAACTATGGCTACACCTTC. This encodes CASSIGAVTNYGYTF.

In this sample, this clone turned up once. The chain has TRBV6-5 and TRBJ1-1; 12 nucleotides align to TRBD1. The CDR3 loop spans 14 amino acids. V shed 6 bases, J shed 6 bases, and the junction held 5 bases outside the gene matches. Germline lookup yields CDR1 MNHEY and CDR2 SVGAGI. The CDR3 DNA reads as TGTGCCAGCAGCTTGGGACAGGGGGCTGCTGAAGCTTTCTTT. Protein product: CASSLGQGAAEAFF.

This clone has only one observation. The chain recombines TRBV18 with TRBJ1-4, with a possible D match to TRBD1 (6 bases). Germline CDR1 is KGHSH and CDR2 is LQKENI. V was shortened by 3 bases and J by 7 bases, with 15 bases between the two germline ends. The CDR3 spans 15 residues. CDR3 sequence reads: CASSPGGRQGEKLFF. DNA of the CDR3: TGTGCCAGCTCACCGGGGGGGCGCCAAGGTGAAAAACTGTTTTTT. The full variable domain, completed using reference TRBV18 and TRBJ1-4, is NAGVMQNPRHLVRRRGQEARLRCSPMKGHSHVYWYRQLPEEGLKFMVYLQKENIIDESGMPKERFSAEFPKEGPSILRIQQVVRGDSAAYFCASSPGGRQGEKLFFGSGTQLSVL.

The chain has TRBV7-9 and TRBJ2-5, with 8 positions matching TRBD2. The CDR3 has 14 residues. CDR1 SEHNR and CDR2 FQNEAQ come from the germline V gene (reference sequence). The ends lost 6 bases at V and 4 bases at J; junction bases unmatched: 7. The CDR3 DNA follows: TGTGCCAGCAGGGAAAGCCGGGAGGGAGAGACCCAGTACTTC. Residues: CASRESREGETQYF. Using reference TRBV7-9 and TRBJ2-5 for the parts outside the CDR3, the full variable domain is DTGVSQNPRHKITKRGQNVTFRCDPISEHNRLYWYRQTLGQGPEFLTYFQNEAQLEKSRLLSDRFSAERPKGSFSTLEIQRTEQGDSAMYLCASRESREGETQYFGPGTRLLVL.

The V and J genes are TRBV10-3 and TRBJ2-3; 8 nucleotides agree with TRBD1. This CDR3 region has 14 residues. Per germline, CDR1 ENHRY and CDR2 SYGVKD. With V trimmed by 9 bases and J by 0 bases, 5 bases remained unmatched. CDR3: CAMGQGASTDTQYF. In DNA, the CDR3 is TGTGCCATGGGTCAGGGGGCGAGCACAGATACGCAGTATTTT.